The 5 T cell receptor beta chains presented below share a single source sample, sequenced in a study of cytomegalovirus exposure and HLA in healthy donors. Both 60 Vbeta primers and 13 Jbeta primers went into the PCR. Sequencing was performed with immunoSEQ multiplex PCR; in TCRdb, only in-frame clones are kept and a portion is missing. The sample lists approximately 170,000 clones, under 85% occurring once. Sequenced sample: PBMCs. These receptors were collected from a middle-aged man in good health and CMV-seropositive.

The gene calls are TRBV5-4 and TRBJ2-5; a possible D gene is TRBD2 (7 bases). The length of the CDR3 is 12 residues. V lost 7 bases and J 5 bases, leaving 12 bases between the germline ends. CDR1 and CDR2 (germline): SGHNT, YYREEE (reference sequence). The DNA of the CDR3 is TGTGCCAGCTCGGGGGGCCGGGAGACCCAGTACTTC. Translation: CASSGGRETQYF.

The chain employs TRBV15 and TRBJ1-5; 9 nucleotides agree with TRBD1. The CDR3 contains 15 residues. Germline V gene sequence: CDR1 LNHNV, CDR2 YYDKDF (reference sequence). The V gene end was trimmed by 1 base and the J gene end by 5 bases; junction bases not matched to a gene: 3. For the CDR3, the DNA is TGTGCCACCAGCAGAGCTCGGGACAGGGATCAGCCCCAGCATTTT. The encoded protein is CATSRARDRDQPQHF.

The rearrangement joins TRBV18 to TRBJ2-7, with 8 bases fitting TRBD1. Germline CDR1 reads KGHSH; CDR2 reads LQKENI. The trim removed 2 bases at V and 6 bases at J, leaving 9 bases unmatched. The CDR3 covers 15 residues. This chain's CDR3 is CASSPNQGASLEQYF. For the CDR3, the DNA is TGTGCCAGCTCACCAAATCAGGGGGCTAGTCTCGAGCAGTACTTC.

This chain links TRBV28 with TRBJ2-7, with D maybe TRBD1 (5 bases). There are 13 residues in the CDR3. Trimming left V 5 bases short and J 5 bases short, with 13 bases between. Germline V CDR1 and CDR2: MDHEN, SYDVKM. The CDR3 reads CASSARQSNEQYF. In DNA form, the CDR3 reads TGTGCCAGCAGTGCAAGACAGAGTAACGAGCAGTACTTC.

V and J are TRBV9 and TRBJ2-3; TRBD2 matches at 8 bases. Germline CDR1 and CDR2: SGDLS and YYNGEE. The CDR3 consists of 16 residues. The V and J ends lost 0 bases and 5 bases, in that order; junction bases with no gene match: 8. CDR3 in DNA: TGTGCCAGCAGCGTAGATGCCGGGGGGGCTGGAGATACGCAGTATTTT. Its translation is CASSVDAGGAGDTQYF.